This entry lists 30 T cell receptor beta chains sequenced from one sample in a study of chemoradiotherapy in HPV16-positive cancers. TCRdb's table, derived via immunoSEQ multiplex PCR, lists solely in-frame clones and lacks some. The data contain around 16,000 clones, about four fifths of them singletons. The specimen was collected from a patient who underwent chemoradiotherapy. Receptors were obtained from a human donor with HPV-associated anogenital cancer.

This rearrangement joins TRBV27 to TRBJ2-7, with TRBD2 matching over 7 bases. This CDR3 is 16 amino acids long. CDR1 is MNHEY and CDR2 is SMNVEV in the germline V gene (reference sequence). After removal of 4 bases from V and 2 bases from J, the junction contained 11 bases not matched to a gene. In DNA, the CDR3 is TGTGCCAGCAGTTCCTCTCTCCTAGCGGAAACCTACGAGCAGTACTTC. This codes for CASSSSLLAETYEQYF.

This clone has a handful of counts. This rearrangement joins TRBV12-5 to TRBJ2-1; 7 bases fit TRBD1. V lost 6 bases to trimming and J lost 0 bases; unmatched junction nucleotides: 5. CDR3 length: 15 amino acids. Germline CDR1 is LGHNT and CDR2 is FRNRAP. CDR3 in DNA: TGTGCTAGTGGCCCCGGGACAGCCTCCTACAATGAGCAGTTCTTC. Amino acids: CASGPGTASYNEQFF.

The genes are TRBV4-3 and TRBJ2-4; weak D call: TRBD1 (6 bases). CDR1 is LGHNA, CDR2 YSLEER, per germline. The CDR3 is made up of 17 amino acids. Trimming cost V 1 base and J 2 bases, with 15 bases left between them. DNA of the CDR3: TGCGCCAGCAGCCAAGGGGGTCGAGGGGGAACCAAAAACATTCAGTACTTC. It yields the protein CASSQGGRGGTKNIQYF.

This chain joins TRBV6-1 and TRBJ2-2; TRBD2 might be the D (6 bases). The CDR3 runs 14 residues. Germline V CDR1 and CDR2: MNHNS, SASEGT. V lost 2 bases to trimming and J lost 8 bases, with 12 bases between them. The CDR3 here is CASSERLESGELFF. DNA of the CDR3: TGTGCCAGCAGTGAAAGACTAGAATCTGGGGAGCTGTTTTTT.

V and J are TRBV15 and TRBJ1-6; tentative D call: TRBD1 (6 bases). The CDR3 covers 16 residues. V was shortened by 5 bases and J by 13 bases, with 24 bases between the two germline ends. The germline CDR1 and CDR2 sequences are LNHNV and YYDKDF (reference sequence). The CDR3 loop is CATSFRTASLLGPLHF. Here the CDR3 DNA reads TGTGCCACCAGCTTTCGGACAGCGAGCTTATTAGGGCCCCTCCACTTT.

Only one count was recorded for this clone. The gene calls are TRBV4-3 and TRBJ2-2; TRBD1 matches at 9 bases. J gave up 4 bases and V 0 bases, and 3 bases lay outside the gene matches. Germline values: CDR1 LGHNA, CDR2 YSLEER. The CDR3 length is 16 residues. The CDR3 DNA follows: TGCGCCAGCAGCCAAGATCGGGACAGGGTCACCGGGGAGCTGTTTTTT. Translating gives CASSQDRDRVTGELFF.

CDR3 nucleotides: TGTGCCAGCAGCTTAGCTGCAGCGGGGGTAACAGATACGCAGTATTTT. The encoded protein is CASSLAAAGVTDTQYF. The chain has TRBV11-2 and TRBJ2-3, with 8 bases aligning to TRBD2. The CDR3 has 16 amino acids. Trimming removed 1 base from V and 3 bases from J; junction bases left unmatched: 6. Germline CDR1 and CDR2: SGHAT and FQNNGV. Variable domain in full (rest from reference TRBV11-2 and TRBJ2-3): EAGVAQSPRYKIIEKRQSVAFWCNPISGHATLYWYQQILGQGPKLLIQFQNNGVVDDSQLPKDRFSAERLKGVDSTLKIQPAKLEDSAVYLCASSLAAAGVTDTQYFGPGTRLTVL.

This chain connects TRBV6-6 to TRBJ1-5; D remains ambiguous. Trimming removed 0 bases at V and 5 bases at J, with 14 bases between. The CDR3 length is 16 residues. Germline CDR1 is MNHNY and CDR2 is SVGAGI (reference sequence). CDR3 protein: CASSYSRTDGYQPQHF. As DNA, the CDR3 is TGTGCCAGCAGTTACTCCCGGACGGACGGATATCAGCCCCAGCATTTT.

The V gene is TRBV4-3, the J gene TRBJ1-1; TRBD1 might be the D (6 bases). The CDR3 is made up of 15 amino acids. Between the trimmed V and J ends, which lost 3 bases and 0 bases, there was a span of 11 bases. Germline CDR1 reads LGHNA; CDR2 reads YSLEER. This CDR3 is CASSQAGGMNTEAFF. Here the CDR3 DNA reads TGCGCCAGCAGCCAGGCGGGGGGCATGAACACTGAAGCTTTCTTT.

The rearrangement links TRBV27 to TRBJ2-3; D possibly corresponds to TRBD2 (5 bases). The CDR3 extends over 13 amino acids. Germline CDR1 is MNHEY and CDR2 is SMNVEV (reference sequence). Trimming took 2 bases from V and 6 from J, leaving 9 bases between them. In DNA, the CDR3 is TGTGCCAGCAGTTTAGTTTGGGAGGATACGCAGTATTTT. Protein sequence: CASSLVWEDTQYF.

This clone came up a few times. The chain carries TRBV5-4 and TRBJ1-2; D is ambiguous. This CDR3 has 13 residues. Germline V lookup: CDR1 SGHNT, CDR2 YYREEE (reference sequence). Trimming removed 4 bases at V and 8 bases at J, with 15 bases between. The CDR3 protein is CASSVPTVLGYTF. The CDR3 coding sequence is TGTGCCAGCAGCGTCCCGACGGTCTTAGGCTACACCTTC.

V is TRBV10-1 and J is TRBJ2-5; D is possibly TRBD1 or TRBD2 (6 bases each). Germline V gives CDR1 WNHNN, CDR2 SYGVQD (reference sequence). CDR3 size: 13 residues. V lost 7 bases, J lost 2 bases, and 11 bases lay in between. For the CDR3, the DNA is TGCGCCAGCACCGAGGGGGGACAAGAGACCCAGTACTTC. Its protein product is CASTEGGQETQYF.

V gene TRBV27 combines with J gene TRBJ2-5, with 10 bases identical to TRBD1. The CDR3 runs to 14 residues. V shed 4 bases, J shed 7 bases, and the junction held 6 bases outside the gene matches. The germline CDR1 and CDR2 sequences are MNHEY and SMNVEV (reference sequence). As DNA, the CDR3 is TGTGCCAGCAGTTCCCGACAGGGGGCTGTGACCCAGTACTTC. Amino acids: CASSSRQGAVTQYF.

A single count supports this clone. The gene calls are TRBV5-1 and TRBJ2-7; 9 bases map to TRBD1. CDR1 and CDR2 from the germline V gene are SGHRS and YFSETQ. The CDR3 loop spans 16 amino acids. Trimming removed 4 bases from V and 0 bases from J; junction bases left unmatched: 8. The CDR3 sequence: CASSRNTGGTSYEQYF. The DNA of the CDR3 is TGCGCCAGCAGCAGAAATACAGGGGGCACCTCCTACGAGCAGTACTTC.

The CDR3 region has the DNA TGTGCCAGCAGCAACCAGGGGGAGCGGCCCCAGCATTTT. The encoded protein is CASSNQGERPQHF. The rearrangement uses TRBV7-2 and TRBJ1-5; TRBD1 matches 7 bases. The CDR3 runs to 13 residues. The germline gives CDR1 SGHTA, CDR2 FQGNSA. V lost 5 bases and J lost 9; bases outside the gene matches: 7.

This clone was picked up a small number of times. The J gene is TRBJ2-2, the V gene TRBV19; TRBD1 agrees at 9 bases. V lost 9 bases and J lost 2; bases outside the gene matches: 4. The CDR3 spans 14 residues. In germline, CDR1 is LNHDA, CDR2 SQIVND (reference sequence). CDR3 nucleotide sequence: TGTGCCAGCATCACAGGGGGCAACACCGGGGAGCTGTTTTTT. Translating it yields CASITGGNTGELFF. Together with reference TRBV19 and TRBJ2-2, the CDR3 gives the full variable domain: DGGITQSPKYLFRKEGQNVTLSCEQNLNHDAMYWYRQDPGQGLRLIYYSQIVNDFQKGDIAEGYSVSREKKESFPLTVTSAQKNPTAFYLCASITGGNTGELFFGEGSRLTVL.

This clone was seen only a few times. The chain recombines TRBV6-1 with TRBJ1-5, with D unresolved. Germline V gene sequence: CDR1 MNHNS, CDR2 SASEGT. V was shortened by 6 bases and J by 1 base, with 10 bases between the two germline ends. The CDR3 consists of 14 residues. DNA for the CDR3: TGTGCCAGCAGAAGACCGGACAGCAATCAGCCCCAGCATTTT. This translates into CASRRPDSNQPQHF.

The chain couples TRBV20-1 to TRBJ1-2, with D perhaps TRBD1 (5 bases). The CDR3 is 11 residues long. V dropped 0 bases and J dropped 10 bases, with 9 bases sitting between them. Germline CDR1 is DFQATT and CDR2 is SNEGSKA (reference sequence). CDR3 sequence: CSARDLGVYTF. CDR3 sequence (DNA): TGCAGTGCTAGAGATTTGGGGGTCTACACCTTC.

This chain uses TRBV12-5 with TRBJ2-3; possibly TRBD2 for D (5 bases). The germline V gene encodes CDR1 LGHNT and CDR2 FRNRAP. The V end was cut by 4 bases, the J end by 0 bases, with 14 bases between. This CDR3 has 16 amino acids. CDR3 sequence reads: CASGSAEAESTDTQYF. The CDR3 DNA is TGTGCTAGTGGTTCCGCGGAGGCGGAAAGCACAGATACGCAGTATTTT.

This chain joins TRBV11-2 and TRBJ2-7, with D unclear. V was trimmed by 3 bases and J by 2 bases, leaving 11 bases between them. CDR3 length: 14 amino acids. Germline CDR1 is SGHAT and CDR2 is FQNNGV. The CDR3 nucleotides are TGTGCCAGCAGCTTGACCACCGGAACCTACGAGCAGTACTTC. It yields the protein CASSLTTGTYEQYF.

The chain employs TRBV29-1 and TRBJ2-1, with TRBD1 matching over 7 bases. The CDR3 runs to 13 residues. CDR1 is SQVTM, CDR2 ANQGSEA, per germline. J was trimmed by 5 bases and V by 7 bases; bases with no gene match: 8. In DNA, the CDR3 is TGCAGCGGACAGGGTGGTTACGACAATGAGCAGTTCTTC. It encodes CSGQGGYDNEQFF.

The rearrangement joins TRBV7-2 to TRBJ1-1; 9 nucleotides match TRBD1. Germline V lookup: CDR1 SGHTA, CDR2 FQGNSA. V dropped 3 bases and J dropped 5; count of bases not matched to a gene: 4. The CDR3 sequence is 14 residues long. Here the CDR3 reads CASSFGTGKTEAFF. For the CDR3, the DNA is TGTGCCAGCAGCTTTGGGACAGGGAAGACTGAAGCTTTCTTT.

This clone was recorded only once. This sequence joins TRBV7-6 and TRBJ2-5; 8 positions agree with TRBD2. Looked up from germline, CDR1 is SGHVS and CDR2 is FNYEAQ. The CDR3 is made up of 13 amino acids. CDR3 DNA sequence: TGTGCGACCTTTGGAGCGGGGGAAGAGACCCAGTACTTC. It specifies CATFGAGEETQYF.

This sequence joins TRBV5-1 and TRBJ1-2, with D perhaps TRBD1 (6 bases). Deletions cut 3 bases from V and 8 bases from J, with 17 bases between. CDR3 length: 14 amino acids. Per the germline V gene, CDR1 is SGHRS and CDR2 is YFSETQ. This CDR3 is CASSSPSRGKGYTF. The DNA for the CDR3 is TGCGCCAGCAGCTCCCCTTCGAGGGGGAAGGGCTACACCTTC.

The chain employs TRBV27 and TRBJ1-6; D is possibly TRBD1 (6 bases). Germline assignment: CDR1 MNHEY and CDR2 SMNVEV (reference sequence). The CDR3 has 16 residues. V shed 2 bases and J shed 8 bases, with 16 bases lying between them. The CDR3 loop is CASSLEGGYKYSPLHF. The CDR3 nucleotides are TGTGCCAGCAGTTTAGAAGGGGGTTACAAATATTCACCCCTCCACTTT.

This clone was detected only a few times. The chain is built from TRBV20-1 and TRBJ1-2; a possible D gene is TRBD1 (5 bases). Looked up from germline, CDR1 is DFQATT and CDR2 is SNEGSKA (reference sequence). Trimming took off 6 bases at V and 6 bases at J, with 11 bases between the two ends. The CDR3 spans 11 residues. This chain's CDR3 is CSALNRNGYTF. CDR3 DNA: TGCAGTGCCTTAAACAGGAATGGCTACACCTTC.

V is TRBV6-4 and J is TRBJ1-5, with TRBD1 matching over 10 bases. In germline, CDR1 is MRHNA, CDR2 SNTAGT. Trimming at V came to 5 bases and at J to 2 bases, leaving 3 bases not matched to a gene. This CDR3 has 15 residues. In DNA form, the CDR3 reads TGTGCCAGCAGTTTGACAGGGGGCGGCAATCAGCCCCAGCATTTT. Translation gives CASSLTGGGNQPQHF.

CDR3 sequence: CASSPPATGSNEQFF. CDR3 nucleotides: TGTGCCAGCAGTCCGCCGGCTACAGGGAGCAATGAGCAGTTCTTC. The V and J genes are TRBV27 and TRBJ2-1; maybe TRBD1 (6 bases). V was shortened by 5 bases and J by 6 bases, with 17 bases between the two germline ends. This CDR3 is built from 15 residues. The germline V gene encodes CDR1 MNHEY and CDR2 SMNVEV (reference sequence).

The chain employs TRBV4-2 and TRBJ2-3; 16 positions agree with TRBD2. V shed 5 bases, J shed 7 bases, and the junction held 9 bases outside the gene matches. CDR3 length: 17 residues. Germline values: CDR1 LGHNA, CDR2 YNFKEQ. The CDR3 DNA follows: TGTGCCAGCAGCTCAGGGACTAGCGGGGGGGCCAGGAATACGCAGTATTTT. Its translation is CASSSGTSGGARNTQYF.

This clone was detected a few times. The chain combines TRBV7-9 with TRBJ1-1, with 7 bases aligning to TRBD1. Germline-derived CDR1 and CDR2 are SEHNR and FQNEAQ (reference sequence). The CDR3 sequence is 15 residues long. V lost 6 bases and J lost 0; bases outside the gene matches: 7. DNA for the CDR3: TGTGCCAGCAGATATAGGGACAGATTGAACACTGAAGCTTTCTTT. It yields the protein CASRYRDRLNTEAFF.